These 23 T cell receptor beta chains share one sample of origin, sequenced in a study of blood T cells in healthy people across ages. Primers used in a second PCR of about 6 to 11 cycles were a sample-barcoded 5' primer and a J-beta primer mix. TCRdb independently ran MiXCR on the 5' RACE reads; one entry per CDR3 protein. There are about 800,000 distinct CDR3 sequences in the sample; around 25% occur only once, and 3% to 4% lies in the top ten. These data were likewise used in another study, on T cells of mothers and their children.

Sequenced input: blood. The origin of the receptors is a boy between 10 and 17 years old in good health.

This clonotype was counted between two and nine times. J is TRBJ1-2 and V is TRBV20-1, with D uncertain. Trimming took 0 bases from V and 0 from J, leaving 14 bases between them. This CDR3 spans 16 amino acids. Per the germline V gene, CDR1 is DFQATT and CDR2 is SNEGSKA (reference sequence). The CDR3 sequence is CSARDLGLTSNYGYTF. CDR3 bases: TGCAGTGCTAGAGATCTCGGACTCACCTCTAACTATGGCTACACCTTC.

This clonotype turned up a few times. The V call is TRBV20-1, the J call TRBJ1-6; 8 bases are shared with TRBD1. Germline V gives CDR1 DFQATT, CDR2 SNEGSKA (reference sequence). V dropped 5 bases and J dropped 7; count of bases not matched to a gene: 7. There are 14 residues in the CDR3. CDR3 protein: CSAEDRERNSPLHF. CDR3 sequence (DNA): TGCAGTGCTGAGGACAGGGAACGGAATTCACCCCTCCACTTT.

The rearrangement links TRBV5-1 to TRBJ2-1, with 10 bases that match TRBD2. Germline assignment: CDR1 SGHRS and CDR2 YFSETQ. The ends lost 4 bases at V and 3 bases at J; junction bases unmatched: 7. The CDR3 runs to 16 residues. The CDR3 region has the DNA TGCGCCAGCAGCGTGGGACTAGCGCGAAACTACAATGAGCAGTTCTTC. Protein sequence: CASSVGLARNYNEQFF.

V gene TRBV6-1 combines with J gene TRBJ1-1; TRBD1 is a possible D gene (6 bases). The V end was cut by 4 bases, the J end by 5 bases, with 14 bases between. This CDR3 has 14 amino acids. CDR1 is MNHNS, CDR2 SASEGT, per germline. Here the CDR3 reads CASSGAQGITEAFF. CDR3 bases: TGTGCCAGCAGTGGGGCCCAGGGGATTACTGAAGCTTTCTTT.

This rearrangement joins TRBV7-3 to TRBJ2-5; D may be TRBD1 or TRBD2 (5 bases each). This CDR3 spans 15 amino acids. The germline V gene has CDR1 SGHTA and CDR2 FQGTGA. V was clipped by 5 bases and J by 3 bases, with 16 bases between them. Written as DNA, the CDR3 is TGTGCCAGCAGCCCCTACCCCAGAGGGGAAGAGACCCAGTACTTC. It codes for CASSPYPRGEETQYF.

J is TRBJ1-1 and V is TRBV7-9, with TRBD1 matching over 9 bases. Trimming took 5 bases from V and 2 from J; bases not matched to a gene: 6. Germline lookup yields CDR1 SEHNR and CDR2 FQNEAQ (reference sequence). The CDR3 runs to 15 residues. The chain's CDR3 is CASSPRDRENTEAFF. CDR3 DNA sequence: TGTGCCAGCAGCCCGAGGGACAGGGAAAACACTGAAGCTTTCTTT.

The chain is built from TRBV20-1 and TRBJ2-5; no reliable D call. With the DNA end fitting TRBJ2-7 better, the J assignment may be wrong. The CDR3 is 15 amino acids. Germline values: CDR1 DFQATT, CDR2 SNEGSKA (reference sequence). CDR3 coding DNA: TGCAGTGCTAGAGATAGAAGGACGCCGTCCTACGAGCAGTACTTC. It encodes CSARDRRTPSYEQYF.

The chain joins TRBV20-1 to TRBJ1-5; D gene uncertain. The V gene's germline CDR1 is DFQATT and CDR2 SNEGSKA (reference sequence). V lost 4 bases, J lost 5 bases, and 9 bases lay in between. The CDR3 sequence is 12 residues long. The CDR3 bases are TGCAGTGCTATTAAGGGAGATCAGCCCCAGCATTTT. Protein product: CSAIKGDQPQHF.

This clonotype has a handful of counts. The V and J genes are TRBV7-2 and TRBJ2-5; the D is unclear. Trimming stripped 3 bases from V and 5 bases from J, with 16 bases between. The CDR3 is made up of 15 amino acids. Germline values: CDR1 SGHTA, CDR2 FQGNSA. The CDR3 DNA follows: TGTGCCAGCAGCTTGATTTTGAAGAGTTGGGAGACCCAGTACTTC. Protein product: CASSLILKSWETQYF.

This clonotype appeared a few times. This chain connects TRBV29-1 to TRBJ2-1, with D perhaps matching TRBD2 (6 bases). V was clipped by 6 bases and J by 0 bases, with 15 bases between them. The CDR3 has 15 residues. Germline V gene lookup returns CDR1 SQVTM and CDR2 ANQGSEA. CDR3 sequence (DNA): TGCAGCGTGGAGACTAGGGCTAGCTCCTACAATGAGCAGTTCTTC. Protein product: CSVETRASSYNEQFF.

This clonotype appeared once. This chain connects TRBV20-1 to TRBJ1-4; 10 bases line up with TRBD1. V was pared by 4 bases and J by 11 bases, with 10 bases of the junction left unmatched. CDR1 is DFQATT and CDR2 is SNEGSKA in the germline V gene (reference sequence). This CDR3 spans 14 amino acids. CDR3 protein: CSAISRDRGGKLFF. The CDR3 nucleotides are TGCAGTGCTATATCCCGGGACAGGGGAGGGAAACTGTTTTTT.

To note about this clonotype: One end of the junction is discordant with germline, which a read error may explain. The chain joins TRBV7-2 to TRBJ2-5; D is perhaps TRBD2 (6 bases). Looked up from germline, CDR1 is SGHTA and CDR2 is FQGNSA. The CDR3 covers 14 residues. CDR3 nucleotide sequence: TGTGCCAGCAGCTTCCTAGCGATCCAAGAGACCCAGTGCTTC. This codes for CASSFLAIQETQCF. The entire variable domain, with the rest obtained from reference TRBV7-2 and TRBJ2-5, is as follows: GAGVSQSPSNKVTEKGKDVELRCDPISGHTALYWYRQSLGQGLEFLIYFQGNSAPDKSGLPSDRFSAERTGGSVSTLTIQRTQQEDSAVYLCASSFLAIQETQCFGPGTRLLVL.

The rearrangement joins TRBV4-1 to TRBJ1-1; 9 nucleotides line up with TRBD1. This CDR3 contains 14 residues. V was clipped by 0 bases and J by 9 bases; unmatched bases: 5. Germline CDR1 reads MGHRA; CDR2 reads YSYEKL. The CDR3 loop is CASSQEQGAAKAFF. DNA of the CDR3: TGCGCCAGCAGCCAAGAACAGGGGGCTGCAAAAGCTTTCTTT.

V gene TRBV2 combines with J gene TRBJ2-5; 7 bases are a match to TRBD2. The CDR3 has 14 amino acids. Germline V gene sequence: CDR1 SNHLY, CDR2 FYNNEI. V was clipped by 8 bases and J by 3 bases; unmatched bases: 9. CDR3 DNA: TGTGCCAGCTCCCGTAGGGGAGGGGAAGAGACCCAGTACTTC. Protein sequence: CASSRRGGEETQYF. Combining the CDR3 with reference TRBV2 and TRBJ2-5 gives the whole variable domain EPEVTQTPSHQVTQMGQEVILRCVPISNHLYFYWYRQILGQKVEFLVSFYNNEISEKSEIFDDQFSVERPDGSNFTLKIRSTKLEDSAMYFCASSRRGGEETQYFGPGTRLLVL.

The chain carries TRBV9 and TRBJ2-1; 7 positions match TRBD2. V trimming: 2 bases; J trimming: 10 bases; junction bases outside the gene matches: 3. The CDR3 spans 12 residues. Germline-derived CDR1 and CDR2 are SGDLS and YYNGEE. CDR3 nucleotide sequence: TGTGCCAGCAGCGTGAGCGGGATCGAGCAGTTCTTC. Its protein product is CASSVSGIEQFF.

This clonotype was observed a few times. The CDR3 bases are TGTGCCAGCAGTGACCTCACAGATACGCAGTATTTT. Translation gives CASSDLTDTQYF. The chain carries TRBV9 and TRBJ2-3; D remains ambiguous. The CDR3 consists of 12 residues. Trimming took off 5 bases at V and 2 bases at J, with 6 bases between the two ends. Germline CDR1 is SGDLS and CDR2 is YYNGEE.

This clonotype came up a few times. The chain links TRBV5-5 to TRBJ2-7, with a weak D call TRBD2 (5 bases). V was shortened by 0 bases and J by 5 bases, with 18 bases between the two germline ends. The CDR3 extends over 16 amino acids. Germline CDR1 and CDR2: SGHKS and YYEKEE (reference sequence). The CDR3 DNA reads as TGTGCCAGCAGCTTGGAGTTGGGGAGAGCTCGAGACGAGCAGTACTTC. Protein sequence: CASSLELGRARDEQYF.

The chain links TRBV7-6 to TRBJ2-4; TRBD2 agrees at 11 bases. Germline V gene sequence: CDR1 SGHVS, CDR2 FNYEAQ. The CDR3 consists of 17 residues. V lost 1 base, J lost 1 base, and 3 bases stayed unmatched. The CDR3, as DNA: TGTGCCAGCAGCTTAGTGGCTAGCGGGGGGGCCAAAAACATTCAGTACTTC. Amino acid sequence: CASSLVASGGAKNIQYF.

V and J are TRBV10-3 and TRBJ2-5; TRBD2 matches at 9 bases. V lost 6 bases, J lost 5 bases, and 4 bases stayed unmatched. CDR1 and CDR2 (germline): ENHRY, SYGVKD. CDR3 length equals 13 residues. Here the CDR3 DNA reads TGTGCCATCAGGGGGACTAGCTCGGAGACCCAGTACTTC. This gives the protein CAIRGTSSETQYF.

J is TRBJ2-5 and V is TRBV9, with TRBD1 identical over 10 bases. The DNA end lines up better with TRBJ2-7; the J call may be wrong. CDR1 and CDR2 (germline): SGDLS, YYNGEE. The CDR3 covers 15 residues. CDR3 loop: CASSPWTGGQREQYF. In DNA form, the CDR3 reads TGTGCCAGCAGCCCATGGACAGGGGGTCAGCGCGAGCAGTACTTC.

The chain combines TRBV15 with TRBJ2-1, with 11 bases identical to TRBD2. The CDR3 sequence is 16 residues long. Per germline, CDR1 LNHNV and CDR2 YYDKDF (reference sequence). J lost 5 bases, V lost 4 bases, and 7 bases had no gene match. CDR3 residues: CATSTLAGGIDNEQFF. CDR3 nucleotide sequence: TGTGCCACCAGCACCTTAGCGGGAGGGATAGACAATGAGCAGTTCTTC. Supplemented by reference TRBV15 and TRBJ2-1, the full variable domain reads DAMVIQNPRYQVTQFGKPVTLSCSQTLNHNVMYWYQQKSSQAPKLLFHYYDKDFNNEADTPDNFQSRRPNTSFCFLDIRSPGLGDTAMYLCATSTLAGGIDNEQFFGPGTRLTVL.

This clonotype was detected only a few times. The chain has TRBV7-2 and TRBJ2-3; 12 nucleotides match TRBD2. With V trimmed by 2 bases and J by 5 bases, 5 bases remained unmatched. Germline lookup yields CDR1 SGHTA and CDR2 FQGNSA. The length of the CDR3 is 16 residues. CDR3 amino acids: CASSLSSGRVGDTQYF. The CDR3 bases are TGTGCCAGCAGCTTATCTAGCGGGAGGGTCGGAGATACGCAGTATTTT.

CDR3 sequence: CASSSARGGLPGNTIYF. The CDR3 DNA follows: TGTGCCAGCAGCTCAGCCCGGGGTGGACTCCCTGGAAACACCATATATTTT. The chain uses TRBV9 and TRBJ1-3; no firm D call. Trimming pared 4 bases from V and 2 bases from J, leaving 19 bases between. The CDR3 is made up of 17 amino acids. The germline CDR1 and CDR2 sequences are SGDLS and YYNGEE. The full variable domain, completed using reference TRBV9 and TRBJ1-3, is DSGVTQTPKHLITATGQRVTLRCSPRSGDLSVYWYQQSLDQGLQFLIQYYNGEERAKGNILERFSAQQFPDLHSELNLSSLELGDSALYFCASSSARGGLPGNTIYFGEGSWLTVV.